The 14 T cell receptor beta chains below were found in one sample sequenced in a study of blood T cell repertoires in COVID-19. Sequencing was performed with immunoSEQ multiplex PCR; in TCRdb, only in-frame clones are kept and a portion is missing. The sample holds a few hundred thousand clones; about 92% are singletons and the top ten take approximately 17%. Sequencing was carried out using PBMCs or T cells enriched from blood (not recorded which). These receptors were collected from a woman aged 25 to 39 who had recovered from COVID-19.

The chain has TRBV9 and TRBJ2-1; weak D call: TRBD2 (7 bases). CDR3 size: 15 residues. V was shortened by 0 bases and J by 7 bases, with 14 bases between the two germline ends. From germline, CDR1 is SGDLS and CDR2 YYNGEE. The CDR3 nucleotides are TGTGCCAGCAGCGTAGGCCCGGGGGGCACTAATGAGCAGTTCTTC. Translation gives CASSVGPGGTNEQFF.

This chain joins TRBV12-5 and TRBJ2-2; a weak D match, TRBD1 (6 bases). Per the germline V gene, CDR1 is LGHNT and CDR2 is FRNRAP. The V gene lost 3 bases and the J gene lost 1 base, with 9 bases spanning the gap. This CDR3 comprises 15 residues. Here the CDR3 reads CASGLPGQNTGELFF. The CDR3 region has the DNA TGTGCTAGTGGTTTACCGGGACAGAACACCGGGGAGCTGTTTTTT.

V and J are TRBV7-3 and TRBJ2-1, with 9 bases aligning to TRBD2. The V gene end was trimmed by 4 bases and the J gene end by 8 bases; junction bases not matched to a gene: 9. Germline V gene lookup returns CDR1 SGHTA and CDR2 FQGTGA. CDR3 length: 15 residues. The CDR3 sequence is CASSSSGLAFDEQFF. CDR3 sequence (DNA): TGTGCCAGCAGCTCGTCGGGACTAGCTTTCGATGAGCAGTTCTTC.

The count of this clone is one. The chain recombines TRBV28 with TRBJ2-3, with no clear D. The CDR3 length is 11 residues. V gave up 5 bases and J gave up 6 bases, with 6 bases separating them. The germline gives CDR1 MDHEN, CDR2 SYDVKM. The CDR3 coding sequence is TGTGCCAGCAGTATCAGGGATACGCAGTATTTT. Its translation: CASSIRDTQYF.

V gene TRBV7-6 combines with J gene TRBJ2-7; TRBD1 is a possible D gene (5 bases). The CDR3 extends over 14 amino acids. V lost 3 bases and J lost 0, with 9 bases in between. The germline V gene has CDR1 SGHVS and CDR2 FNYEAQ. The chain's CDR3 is CASSLTVTSYEQYF. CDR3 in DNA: TGTGCCAGCAGCTTGACAGTTACCTCCTACGAGCAGTACTTC. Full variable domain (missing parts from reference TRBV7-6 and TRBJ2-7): GAGVSQSPRYKVTKRGQDVALRCDPISGHVSLYWYRQALGQGPEFLTYFNYEAQQDKSGLPNDRFSAERPEGSISTLTIQRTEQRDSAMYRCASSLTVTSYEQYFGPGTRLTVT.

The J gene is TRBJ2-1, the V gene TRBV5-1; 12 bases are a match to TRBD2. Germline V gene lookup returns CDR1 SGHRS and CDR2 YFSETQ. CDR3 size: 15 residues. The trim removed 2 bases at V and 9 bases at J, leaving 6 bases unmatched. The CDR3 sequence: CASSFPSGGASEQFF. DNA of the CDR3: TGCGCCAGCAGCTTTCCTAGCGGGGGGGCCAGTGAGCAGTTCTTC.

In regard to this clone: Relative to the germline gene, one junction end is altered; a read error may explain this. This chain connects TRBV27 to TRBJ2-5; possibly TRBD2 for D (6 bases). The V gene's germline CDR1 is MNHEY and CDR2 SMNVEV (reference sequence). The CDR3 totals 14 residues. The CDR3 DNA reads TGTGCCAGAAGTTTAGGGCTAGCGCTGGAGACCCAGTACTTC. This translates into CARSLGLALETQYF.

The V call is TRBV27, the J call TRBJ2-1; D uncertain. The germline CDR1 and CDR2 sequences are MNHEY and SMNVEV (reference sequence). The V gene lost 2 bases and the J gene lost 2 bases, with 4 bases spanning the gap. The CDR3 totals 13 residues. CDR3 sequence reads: CASSLEAYNEQFF. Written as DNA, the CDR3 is TGTGCCAGCAGTTTAGAGGCCTACAATGAGCAGTTCTTC.

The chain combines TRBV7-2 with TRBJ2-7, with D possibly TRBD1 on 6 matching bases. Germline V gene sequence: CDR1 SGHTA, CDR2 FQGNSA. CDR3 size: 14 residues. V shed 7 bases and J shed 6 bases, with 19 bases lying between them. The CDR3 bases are TGTGCCAGCACCCCCGACAGGCCCAGCGGCGAGCAGTACTTC. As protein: CASTPDRPSGEQYF.

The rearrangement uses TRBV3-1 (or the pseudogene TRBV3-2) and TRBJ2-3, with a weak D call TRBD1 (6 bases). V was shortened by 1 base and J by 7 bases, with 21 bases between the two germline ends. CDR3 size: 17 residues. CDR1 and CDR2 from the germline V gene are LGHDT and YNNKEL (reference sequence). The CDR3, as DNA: TGTGCCAGCAGCCAAGGGGGGCGGTTGGGAGTCCGAAATACGCAGTATTTT. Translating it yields CASSQGGRLGVRNTQYF.

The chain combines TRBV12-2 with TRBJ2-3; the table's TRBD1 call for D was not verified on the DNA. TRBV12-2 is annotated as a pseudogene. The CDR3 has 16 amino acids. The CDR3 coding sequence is TGTGCAAGTCGCCCTGACCGGGACAGGGCAATGAGTACGCAGTATTTT. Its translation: CASRPDRDRAMSTQYF.

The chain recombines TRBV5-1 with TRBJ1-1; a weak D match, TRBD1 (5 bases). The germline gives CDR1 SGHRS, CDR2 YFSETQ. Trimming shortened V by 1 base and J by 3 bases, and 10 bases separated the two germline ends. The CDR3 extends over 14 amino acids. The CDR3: CASSLSGGDTEAFF. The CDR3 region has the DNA TGCGCCAGCAGCTTGTCGGGGGGAGACACTGAAGCTTTCTTT. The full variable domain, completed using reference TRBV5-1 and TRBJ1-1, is KAGVTQTPRYLIKTRGQQVTLSCSPISGHRSVSWYQQTPGQGLQFLFEYFSETQRNKGNFPGRFSGRQFSNSRSEMNVSTLELGDSALYLCASSLSGGDTEAFFGQGTRLTVV.

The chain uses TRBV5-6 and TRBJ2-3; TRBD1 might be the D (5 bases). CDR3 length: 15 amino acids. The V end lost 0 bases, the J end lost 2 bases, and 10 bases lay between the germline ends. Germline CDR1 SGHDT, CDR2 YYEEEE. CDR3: CASSLVGRLTDTQYF. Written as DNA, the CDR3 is TGTGCCAGCAGCTTGGTGGGGCGACTCACAGATACGCAGTATTTT. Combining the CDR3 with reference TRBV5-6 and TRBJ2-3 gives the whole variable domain DAGVTQSPTHLIKTRGQQVTLRCSPKSGHDTVSWYQQALGQGPQFIFQYYEEEERQRGNFPDRFSGHQFPNYSSELNVNALLLGDSALYLCASSLVGRLTDTQYFGPGTRLTVL.

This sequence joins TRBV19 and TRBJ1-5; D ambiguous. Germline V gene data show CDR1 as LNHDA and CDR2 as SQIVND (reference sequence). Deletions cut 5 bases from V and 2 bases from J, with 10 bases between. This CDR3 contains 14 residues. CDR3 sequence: CASSPGPRNQPQHF. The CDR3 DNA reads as TGTGCCAGTAGTCCTGGGCCCCGCAATCAGCCCCAGCATTTT.